The TCR beta chain under discussion was sequenced for a study of blood T cell repertoires in COVID-19 (dated by TCRdb to 2020 to 2022). Describing the broader study: The collaborator samples originated in the United States, Italy and Spain and spanned the acute and convalescent phases of COVID-19. Where available, HLA class I and class II types were obtained from metadata supplied by the sample provider rather than from assay-based typing. Samples came from the ongoing ImmuneRACE study (first 160 participants) plus 1,254 subjects from 6 global collaborators. The repertoires were released in a freely available public database intended as a resource for research on the immune response to SARS-CoV-2. The material from the prospective study consisted of cDNA or gDNA derived from T cells, B-cell-depleted T cells, or PBMCs. A de-identified subject ID, COVID-19 status, age in years and sex were almost always included in the sample metadata. The dataset comprised deeply sampled blood TCRbeta repertoires from subjects exposed to, actively infected with, or recovered from COVID-19. General conclusions and limits of the study: The amount of clinical and demographic metadata varied by source and participant and was provided uncurated.

CDR1 and CDR2, looked up from the germline V gene, are LGHNA and YSLEER. The junction shows trimming of 1 base on V and 2 bases on J, and the gene matches do not reach 2 bases of it. The CDR3 spans 14 residues, from the cysteine through the phenylalanine. The retained sequence is limited to the CDR3, 42 bases, with the frame set at the first base. Enrolling through a virtual design, the prospective study's participants ranged in age from roughly 18 to 95 years and lived across 24 United States geographic areas. In the prospective study, cohorts were assigned on the basis of participant-reported clinical history obtained from a screening survey and a study questionnaire. Mobile phlebotomists in the prospective study collected whole blood, serum and a nasopharyngeal or oropharyngeal swab from every participant. Participants in the prospective study had the option to provide additional blood draws and questionnaires over an approximately 2-month period. Prospective study blood samples were shipped either frozen or at room temperature before DNA extraction.

The immunoSEQ Assay, a bias-controlled multiplex PCR, was used to amplify TCRbeta CDR3 regions from genomic DNA. Concerning the study's data processing: The number of nucleated cells in each sample was estimated from the amplification of reference gene primers within the assay. Sequence reads were collapsed and filtered to measure the absolute abundance of every unique TCRbeta CDR3 rearrangement. For each sample, productive Simpson clonality was calculated as the square root of Simpson's diversity index across productive rearrangements. Entries here come from immuneACCESS through TCRdb and include only in-frame sequences with V and J called. Some clones fail to appear in such tables; in the studies checked, an unresolved V gene covers under half of the shortfall, and the cause of the remainder is unknown. The V and J calls and clone size are taken from that table; D and trimming were inferred from the DNA. This sample holds approximately 160,000 clones; about 83% were observed only once. Less than 4% of the sample goes to the ten largest clones.

For this clone: Its specific antigen is unknown. Per-base qualities were not stored, and no clone one base away is much larger.

The sequencing sample was made of PBMCs or T cells enriched from blood (not recorded which). This TCR was sampled from a woman in her forties or fifties in a cohort exposed to, infected with or recovered from COVID-19 (not recorded which). The V and J genes are TRBV4-3 and TRBJ2-7; the central 7 bases match TRBD1. In nucleotide form, the sequence is TGCGCCAGCAGCCAAGGGACAGGTCCCTACGAGCAGTACTTC. It is translated as CASSQGTGPYEQYF.